The 9 T cell receptor beta chains below all came from one sample that was sequenced in a study of Graves' ophthalmopathy and Graves' hyperthyroidism. The authors amplified TCR beta CDR3 regions from RNA transcripts. Second-round multiplex PCR followed a first-round RT-PCR using HTBI primers. Each CDR3 protein is one row after TCRdb ran MiXCR on the multiplex PCR reads. The sample holds under 800,000 distinct CDR3 sequences; 22% are singletons and the top ten take around 7%. The sequenced sample was peripheral blood. These receptors came from a woman between 18 and 29 years old with stable Graves' hyperthyroidism. Some clones in this sample may be carry-over from other donors' samples.

The rearrangement uses TRBV28 and TRBJ2-2; no definite D call. The CDR3 runs 15 residues. Trimming removed 7 bases from V and 5 bases from J, with 17 bases in between. Germline CDR1 is MDHEN and CDR2 is SYDVKM. This CDR3 is CASTPGPSRTGELFF. The CDR3 DNA sequence: TGTGCCAGCACCCCTGGGCCGAGCCGTACCGGGGAGCTGTTTTTT.

In its sample, this clonotype was seen a few times. The chain combines TRBV29-1 with TRBJ2-6; the D gene is possibly TRBD2 (6 bases). Trimming removed 7 bases from V and 4 bases from J, with 17 bases in between. The germline V gene has CDR1 SQVTM and CDR2 ANQGSEA. The CDR3 runs 15 residues. This CDR3 reads CSAHGGGLGANVLTF. The CDR3 DNA reads as TGCAGCGCCCACGGAGGAGGGCTCGGGGCCAACGTCCTGACTTTC.

This clonotype occurred many times. At one boundary the junction diverges from the germline segment, which might be a read error. This chain uses TRBV5-1 with TRBJ1-1; unclear D gene. The CDR3 is 12 amino acids. Per the germline V gene, CDR1 is SGHRS and CDR2 is YFSETQ. CDR3 amino acids: CASSSGLTEAFF. CDR3 sequence (DNA): TGTGCCAGCAGCTCCGGCCTCACTGAAGCTTTCTTT.

The table lists this clonotype with a few counts. This sequence joins TRBV5-4 and TRBJ2-3; D could derive from TRBD1 or TRBD2 (5 bases each). The CDR3 is 18 residues long. CDR1 and CDR2 (germline): SGHNT, YYREEE (reference sequence). Trimming shortened V by 0 bases and J by 4 bases, and 21 bases separated the two germline ends. The CDR3 spells CASSLAGGYVRGADTQYF. The CDR3 coding sequence is TGTGCCAGCAGCTTGGCCGGTGGCTACGTTCGGGGCGCAGATACGCAGTATTTT.

This clonotype was picked up a small number of times. The rearrangement uses TRBV6-5 and TRBJ2-7; 9 nucleotides align to TRBD1. The germline V gene has CDR1 MNHEY and CDR2 SVGAGI. V shed 2 bases, J shed 2 bases, and the junction held 7 bases outside the gene matches. CDR3 length equals 16 residues. CDR3 DNA sequence: TGTGCCAGCAGTTACGGTGAGACAGGGGGGGCCTACGAGCAGTACTTC. Amino acids: CASSYGETGGAYEQYF.

The V gene is TRBV28, the J gene TRBJ1-2; D may be TRBD1 (5 bases). The V end lost 9 bases, the J end lost 6 bases, and 23 bases lay between the germline ends. The CDR3 spans 15 residues. Germline V lookup: CDR1 MDHEN, CDR2 SYDVKM. The CDR3 reads CASLNWGANKHGYTF. CDR3 bases: TGTGCCAGTCTAAACTGGGGCGCGAACAAGCATGGCTACACCTTC.

The sample holds one count of this clonotype. The CDR3 is CASSRQVYSYEQYF. The CDR3 region has the DNA TGTGCCAGCAGTCGACAGGTATACTCCTACGAGCAGTACTTC. The chain joins TRBV12-3 or TRBV12-4 to TRBJ2-7, with a weak D call TRBD1 (6 bases). V was trimmed by 5 bases and J by 0 bases, leaving 11 bases between them. The CDR3 extends over 14 amino acids.

The V gene is TRBV28, the J gene TRBJ1-5, with TRBD1 matching 7 bases. Germline CDR1 is MDHEN and CDR2 is SYDVKM. The CDR3 runs to 13 residues. V lost 6 bases to trimming and J lost 6 bases; unmatched junction nucleotides: 5. The chain's CDR3 is CASRGSGGQPQHF. Here the CDR3 DNA reads TGTGCCAGCAGAGGATCAGGGGGTCAGCCCCAGCATTTT.

This clonotype was counted many times. This chain joins TRBV11-2 and TRBJ2-7; 16 bases map to TRBD2. This CDR3 region has 18 residues. CDR1 SGHAT and CDR2 FQNNGV come from the germline V gene. The ends lost 3 bases at V and 3 bases at J; junction bases unmatched: 8. This CDR3 reads CASSFPGTSGRVSYEQYF. DNA for the CDR3: TGTGCCAGCAGCTTTCCCGGGACTAGCGGGAGGGTTAGCTACGAGCAGTACTTC.